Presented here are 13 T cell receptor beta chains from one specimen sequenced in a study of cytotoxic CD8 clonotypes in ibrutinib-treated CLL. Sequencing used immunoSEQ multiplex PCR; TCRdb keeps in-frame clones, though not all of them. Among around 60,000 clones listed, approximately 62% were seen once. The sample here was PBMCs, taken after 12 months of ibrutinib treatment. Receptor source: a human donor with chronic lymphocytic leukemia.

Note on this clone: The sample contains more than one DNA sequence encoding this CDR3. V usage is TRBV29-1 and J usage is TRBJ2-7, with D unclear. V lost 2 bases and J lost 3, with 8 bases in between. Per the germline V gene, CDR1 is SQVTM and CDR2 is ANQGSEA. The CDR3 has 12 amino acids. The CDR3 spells CSVESAGYEQYF. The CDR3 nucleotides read TGCAGCGTTGAATCTGCCGGCTACGAGCAGTACTTC.

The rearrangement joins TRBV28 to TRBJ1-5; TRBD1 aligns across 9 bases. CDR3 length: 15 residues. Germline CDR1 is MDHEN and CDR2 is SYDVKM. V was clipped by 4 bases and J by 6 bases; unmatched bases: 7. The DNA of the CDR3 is TGTGCCAGCAGTTCCCCGCGACAGGGGGGTCAGCCCCAGCATTTT. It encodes CASSSPRQGGQPQHF. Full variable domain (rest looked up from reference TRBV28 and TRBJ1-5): DVKVTQSSRYLVKRTGEKVFLECVQDMDHENMFWYRQDPGLGLRLIYFSYDVKMKEKGDIPEGYSVSREKKERFSLILESASTNQTSMYLCASSSPRQGGQPQHFGDGTRLSIL.

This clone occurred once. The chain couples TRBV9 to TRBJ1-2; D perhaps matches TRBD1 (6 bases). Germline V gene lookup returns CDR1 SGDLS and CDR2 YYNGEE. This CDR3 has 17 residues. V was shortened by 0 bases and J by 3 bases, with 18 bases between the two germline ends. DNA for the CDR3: TGTGCCAGCAGCGTAGGAGGGGGGATGCGGGATTACTATGGCTACACCTTC. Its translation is CASSVGGGMRDYYGYTF.

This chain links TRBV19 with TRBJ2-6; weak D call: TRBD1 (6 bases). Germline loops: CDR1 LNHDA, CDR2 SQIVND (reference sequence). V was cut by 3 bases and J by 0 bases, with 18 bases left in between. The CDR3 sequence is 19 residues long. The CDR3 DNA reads TGTGCCAGTAGTATCACCAGAGGCCAGGGGAACTCTGGGGCCAACGTCCTGACTTTC. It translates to CASSITRGQGNSGANVLTF.

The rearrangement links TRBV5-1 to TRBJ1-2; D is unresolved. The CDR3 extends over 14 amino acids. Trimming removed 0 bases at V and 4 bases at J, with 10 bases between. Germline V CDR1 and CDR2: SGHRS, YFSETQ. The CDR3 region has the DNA TGCGCCAGCAGCTTGGAGGCTCCCCCCTATGGCTACACCTTC. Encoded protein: CASSLEAPPYGYTF.

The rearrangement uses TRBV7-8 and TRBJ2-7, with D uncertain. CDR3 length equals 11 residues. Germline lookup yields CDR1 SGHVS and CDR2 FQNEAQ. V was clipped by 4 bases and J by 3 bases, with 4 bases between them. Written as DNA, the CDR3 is TGTGCCAGCAGCTGGCGCTACGAGCAGTACTTC. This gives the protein CASSWRYEQYF.

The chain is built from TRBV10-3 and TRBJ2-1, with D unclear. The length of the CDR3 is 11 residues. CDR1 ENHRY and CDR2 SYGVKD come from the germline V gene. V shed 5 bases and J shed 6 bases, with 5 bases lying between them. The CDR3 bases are TGTGCCATCAGTCCCGGCAATGAGCAGTTCTTC. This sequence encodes CAISPGNEQFF.

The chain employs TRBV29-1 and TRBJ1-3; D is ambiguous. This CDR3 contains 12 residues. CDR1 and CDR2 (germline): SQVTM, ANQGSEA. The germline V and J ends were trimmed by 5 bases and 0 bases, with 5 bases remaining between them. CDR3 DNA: TGCAGCGTTTTCAGCTCTGGAAACACCATATATTTT. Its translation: CSVFSSGNTIYF.

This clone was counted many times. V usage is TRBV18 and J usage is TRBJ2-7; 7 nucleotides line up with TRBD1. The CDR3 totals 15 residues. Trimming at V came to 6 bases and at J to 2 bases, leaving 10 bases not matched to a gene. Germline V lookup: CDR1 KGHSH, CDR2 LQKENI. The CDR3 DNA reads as TGTGCCAGCTCCTGGACAGGAAATCCCACCTACGAGCAGTACTTC. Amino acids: CASSWTGNPTYEQYF.

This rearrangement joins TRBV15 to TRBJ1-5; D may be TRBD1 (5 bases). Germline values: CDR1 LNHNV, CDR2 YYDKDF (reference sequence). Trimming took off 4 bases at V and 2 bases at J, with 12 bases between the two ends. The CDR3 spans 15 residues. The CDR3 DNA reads TGTGCCACCAGCACCGGGGGTTGGGGCAATCAGCCCCAGCATTTT. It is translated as CATSTGGWGNQPQHF.

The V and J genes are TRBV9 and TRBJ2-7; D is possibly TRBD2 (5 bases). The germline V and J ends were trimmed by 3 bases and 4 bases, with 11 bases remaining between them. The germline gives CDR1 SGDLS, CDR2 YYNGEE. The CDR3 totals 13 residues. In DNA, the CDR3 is TGTGCCAGCAGCGCCCCGGGGTCTTACGAGCAGTACTTC. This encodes CASSAPGSYEQYF. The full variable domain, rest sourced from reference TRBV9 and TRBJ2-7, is DSGVTQTPKHLITATGQRVTLRCSPRSGDLSVYWYQQSLDQGLQFLIQYYNGEERAKGNILERFSAQQFPDLHSELNLSSLELGDSALYFCASSAPGSYEQYFGPGTRLTVT.

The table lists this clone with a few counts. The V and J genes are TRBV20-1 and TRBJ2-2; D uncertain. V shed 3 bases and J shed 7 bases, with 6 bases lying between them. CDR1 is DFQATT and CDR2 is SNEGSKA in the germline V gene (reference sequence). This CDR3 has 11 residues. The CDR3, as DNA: TGCAGTGCTAGCTCCGTCGGGGAGCTGTTTTTT. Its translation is CSASSVGELFF.

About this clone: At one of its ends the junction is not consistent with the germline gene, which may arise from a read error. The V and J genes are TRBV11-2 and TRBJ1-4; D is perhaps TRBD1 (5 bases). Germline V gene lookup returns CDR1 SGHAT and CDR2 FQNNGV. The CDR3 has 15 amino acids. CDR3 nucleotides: TGTGCCAGCACCTTAAGAGGGGATTGGGACGAAAAACTGTTTTTT. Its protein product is CASTLRGDWDEKLFF.